This TCR beta chain was captured by sequencing in a study of cytomegalovirus exposure and HLA in healthy donors. Study results and limitations: Rare TCR sequences dominated, though some public TCRs recurred in many donors. The study listed some 160 cytomegalovirus-associated TCR beta chains.

Trimming stripped 0 bases from V and 1 base from J, with 9 bases between. Germline V gene sequence: CDR1 SEHNR, CDR2 FQNEAQ (reference sequence). CDR3 length: 15 residues. Regarding this clone: Its antigen is unknown.

The data were produced by immunoSEQ multiplex PCR, yet TCRdb's version contains in-frame clones alone and is incomplete. This sample has around 66,000 clones, with approximately 97% found just once. Sequenced input: PBMCs. The receptor's source is a woman aged 18-29 years in good health and CMV-seropositive. The V gene is TRBV7-9, the J gene TRBJ2-5, with a weak D call TRBD2 (6 bases). This chain's CDR3 is CASSLARGIQETQYF. The CDR3 nucleotides read TGTGCCAGCAGCTTAGCACGGGGGATCCAAGAGACCCAGTACTTC.